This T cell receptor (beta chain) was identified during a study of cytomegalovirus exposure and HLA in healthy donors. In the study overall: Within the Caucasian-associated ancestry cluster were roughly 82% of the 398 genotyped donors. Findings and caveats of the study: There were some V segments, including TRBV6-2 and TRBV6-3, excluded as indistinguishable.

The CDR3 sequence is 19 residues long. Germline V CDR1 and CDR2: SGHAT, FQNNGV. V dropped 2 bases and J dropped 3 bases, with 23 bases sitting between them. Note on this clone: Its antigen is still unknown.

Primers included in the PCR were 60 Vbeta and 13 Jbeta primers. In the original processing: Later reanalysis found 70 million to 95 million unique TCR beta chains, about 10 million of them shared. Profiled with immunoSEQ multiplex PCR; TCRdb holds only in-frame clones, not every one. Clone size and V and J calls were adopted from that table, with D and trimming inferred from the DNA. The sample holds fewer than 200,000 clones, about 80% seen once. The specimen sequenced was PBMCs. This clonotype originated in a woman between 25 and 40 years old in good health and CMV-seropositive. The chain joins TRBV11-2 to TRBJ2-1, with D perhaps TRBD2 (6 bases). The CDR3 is CASSLSYGGAKTNYNEQFF. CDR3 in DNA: TGTGCCAGCAGCTTAAGTTACGGCGGGGCGAAGACAAACTACAATGAGCAGTTCTTC. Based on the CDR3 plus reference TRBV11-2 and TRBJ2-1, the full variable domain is EAGVAQSPRYKIIEKRQSVAFWCNPISGHATLYWYQQILGQGPKLLIQFQNNGVVDDSQLPKDRFSAERLKGVDSTLKIQPAKLEDSAVYLCASSLSYGGAKTNYNEQFFGPGTRLTVL.